The next 26 T cell receptor beta chains were all read from a single sample in a study of cytomegalovirus exposure and HLA in healthy donors. The PCR contained 60 Vbeta and 13 Jbeta primers. This table comes from immunoSEQ multiplex PCR, and its TCRdb copy is limited to in-frame clones, with some not included. This sample has around 130,000 clones, with 60% to 85% found just once. The sample was PBMCs. These receptors were taken from a man aged 40-55 years in good health and CMV-seronegative.

The V and J genes are TRBV12-5 and TRBJ2-7; weak D call: TRBD2 (6 bases). The V and J ends lost 6 bases and 1 base respectively, with 10 bases between them. This CDR3 has 13 amino acids. The germline CDR1 and CDR2 sequences are LGHNT and FRNRAP. CDR3 amino acids: CASGEGRSYEQYF. The CDR3 nucleotides are TGTGCTAGTGGGGAGGGACGATCCTACGAGCAGTACTTC.

The V gene is TRBV19, the J gene TRBJ2-7; TRBD1 agrees at 8 bases. This CDR3 contains 15 residues. Germline V lookup: CDR1 LNHDA, CDR2 SQIVND (reference sequence). The V gene end was trimmed by 5 bases and the J gene end by 3 bases; junction bases not matched to a gene: 9. For the CDR3, the DNA is TGTGCCAGTAGTGTACCCGGGACAGGTGTCTACGAGCAGTACTTC. Translation: CASSVPGTGVYEQYF.

The chain carries TRBV6-6 and TRBJ2-7, with 7 nucleotides matching TRBD1. The CDR3 runs to 14 residues. Germline loops: CDR1 MNHNY, CDR2 SVGAGI (reference sequence). Losses at the gene ends were 2 bases for V and 2 bases for J; bases not matched to a gene: 3. Here the CDR3 DNA reads TGTGCCAGCAGTTACCGGGACAGAGCCTACGAGCAGTACTTC. Amino acid sequence: CASSYRDRAYEQYF.

This chain connects TRBV28 to TRBJ1-4; 9 bases map to TRBD1. CDR1 is MDHEN, CDR2 SYDVKM, per germline. The CDR3 covers 12 residues. The CDR3 DNA sequence: TGTGTTTCCGGGACAGGGTCTGAAAAACTGTTTTTT. Protein product: CVSGTGSEKLFF.

The chain combines TRBV14 with TRBJ1-3, with a tentative D call TRBD1 (5 bases). The CDR3 spans 15 residues. Germline lookup yields CDR1 SGHDN and CDR2 FVKESK. The germline V and J ends were trimmed by 4 bases and 1 base, with 11 bases remaining between them. In nucleotides, the CDR3 is TGTGCCAGCAGCCCCCTCGGGGGGTCTGGAAACACCATATATTTT. It codes for CASSPLGGSGNTIYF.

This chain joins TRBV6-5 and TRBJ2-5; 10 bases line up with TRBD1. Germline lookup yields CDR1 MNHEY and CDR2 SVGAGI. The V and J ends lost 3 bases and 1 base, in that order; junction bases with no gene match: 5. This CDR3 has 16 residues. CDR3 amino acids: CASSYARTGGQETQYF. The CDR3 DNA is TGTGCCAGCAGTTATGCCCGGACAGGGGGCCAAGAGACCCAGTACTTC.

DNA for the CDR3: TGTGCCAGTAGTATAGACAAGGAGACTGAAGCTTTCTTT. It encodes CASSIDKETEAFF. This chain links TRBV19 with TRBJ1-1; D gene uncertain. V was shortened by 0 bases and J by 5 bases, with 7 bases between the two germline ends. Germline V gene lookup returns CDR1 LNHDA and CDR2 SQIVND (reference sequence). The CDR3 has 13 residues.

The table lists this clone with a count of one. The V call is TRBV2, the J call TRBJ2-2; the D gene is possibly TRBD1 (6 bases). The CDR3 extends over 17 amino acids. The V and J ends lost 5 bases and 3 bases respectively, with 19 bases between them. Germline assignment: CDR1 SNHLY and CDR2 FYNNEI. The CDR3 protein is CASSWSPTGFDTGELFF. The CDR3 DNA sequence: TGTGCCAGCAGTTGGTCACCCACAGGGTTCGACACCGGGGAGCTGTTTTTT.

The chain is built from TRBV9 and TRBJ2-5; the match to TRBD2 covers 10 bases. The CDR3 spans 14 residues. Trimming cost V 3 bases and J 4 bases; bases outside gene matches: 3. The germline CDR1 and CDR2 sequences are SGDLS and YYNGEE. This CDR3 reads CASSGTSGRETQYF. The CDR3 coding sequence is TGTGCCAGCAGCGGGACTAGCGGACGAGAGACCCAGTACTTC.

This clone was recorded a few times. The chain recombines TRBV25-1 with TRBJ2-2; 8 bases fit TRBD2. The germline V gene has CDR1 MGHDK and CDR2 SYGVNS. CDR3 length equals 14 residues. The V segment lost 6 bases and the J segment 3 bases; nucleotides outside the gene matches: 3. CDR3 in DNA: TGTGCCAGCAGCGGGACTAGTGACACCGGGGAGCTGTTTTTT. This sequence encodes CASSGTSDTGELFF.

The rearrangement joins TRBV2 to TRBJ1-2, with 8 bases identical to TRBD1. This CDR3 comprises 16 residues. The V and J ends lost 0 bases and 4 bases, in that order; junction bases with no gene match: 7. Per germline, CDR1 SNHLY and CDR2 FYNNEI. CDR3 DNA sequence: TGTGCCAGCAGTGAAGCGCTTCAGGGGGCGAGCTATGGCTACACCTTC. Protein sequence: CASSEALQGASYGYTF.

The genes are TRBV6-5 and TRBJ1-2; perhaps TRBD1 as D (6 bases). The CDR3 runs to 13 residues. V was clipped by 5 bases and J by 4 bases, with 11 bases between them. The germline CDR1 and CDR2 sequences are MNHEY and SVGAGI. CDR3 residues: CASSRTELYGYTF. Written as DNA, the CDR3 is TGTGCCAGCAGTCGGACAGAGCTCTATGGCTACACCTTC.

This clone has a handful of counts. CDR3 protein: CASSSRGGPKETQYF. CDR3 bases: TGTGCCAGCAGTTCGAGAGGGGGCCCGAAAGAGACCCAGTACTTC. V is TRBV28 and J is TRBJ2-5, with 7 bases matching TRBD1. This CDR3 region has 15 residues. Germline assignment: CDR1 MDHEN and CDR2 SYDVKM. Unmatched junction bases numbered 8, after V lost 4 bases and J lost 3 bases.

This sequence joins TRBV28 and TRBJ1-2; TRBD1 agrees at 8 bases. V dropped 6 bases and J dropped 8; count of bases not matched to a gene: 11. Per the germline V gene, CDR1 is MDHEN and CDR2 is SYDVKM. This CDR3 spans 14 amino acids. The CDR3 loop is CASRTPRGPLGYTF. CDR3 nucleotide sequence: TGTGCCAGCAGGACTCCCAGGGGGCCCTTGGGCTACACCTTC.

This chain uses TRBV27 with TRBJ1-3; 8 nucleotides agree with TRBD1. Germline CDR1 and CDR2: MNHEY and SMNVEV (reference sequence). V lost 5 bases to trimming and J lost 4 bases; unmatched junction nucleotides: 7. The CDR3 length is 15 residues. CDR3 amino acids: CASSPDRGWGNTIYF. The CDR3 bases are TGTGCCAGCAGTCCCGACAGGGGCTGGGGAAACACCATATATTTT.

This clone was detected once. This chain links TRBV2 with TRBJ2-7; 7 bases fit TRBD2. The CDR3 contains 14 residues. Germline loops: CDR1 SNHLY, CDR2 FYNNEI. The V and J ends lost 6 bases and 0 bases, in that order; junction bases with no gene match: 5. CDR3: CASRELANSYEQYF. The CDR3 DNA reads as TGTGCCAGCAGGGAACTAGCGAACTCCTACGAGCAGTACTTC.

The chain combines TRBV6-4 with TRBJ2-3; D call uncertain. Germline V CDR1 and CDR2: MRHNA, SNTAGT. Trimming left V 4 bases short and J 8 bases short, with 10 bases between. The CDR3 is 12 amino acids. The CDR3 nucleotides are TGTGCCAGCAGTGCCCCCTCGGGTACGCAGTATTTT. Translating it yields CASSAPSGTQYF.

This chain connects TRBV21-1 to TRBJ2-2; the tabulated D call, TRBD1, remains unverified against the DNA. TRBV21-1 represents a pseudogene. This CDR3 contains 14 residues. The CDR3 loop is CASTNRVEAGELFF. CDR3 nucleotides: TGTGCCAGCACCAACAGGGTCGAGGCCGGGGAGCTGTTTTTT.

The genes are TRBV9 and TRBJ2-3; a possible D gene is TRBD1 (5 bases). Germline V lookup: CDR1 SGDLS, CDR2 YYNGEE. Trimming pared 3 bases from V and 2 bases from J, leaving 10 bases between. This CDR3 has 14 residues. The CDR3 nucleotides read TGTGCCAGCAGCGCCCAACAGGACACAGATACGCAGTATTTT. Translating it yields CASSAQQDTDTQYF.

Written as DNA, the CDR3 is TGTGCCAGCAGCCCGTCTAGCGGGGTGAACACCGGGGAGCTGTTTTTT. This sequence encodes CASSPSSGVNTGELFF. The chain links TRBV9 to TRBJ2-2, with 9 bases that match TRBD2. CDR1 is SGDLS and CDR2 is YYNGEE in the germline V gene. V shed 4 bases, J shed 1 base, and the junction held 5 bases outside the gene matches. The CDR3 totals 16 residues.

The chain combines TRBV28 with TRBJ1-2; D is possibly TRBD1 (6 bases). Trimming pared 6 bases from V and 7 bases from J, leaving 12 bases between. The germline V gene encodes CDR1 MDHEN and CDR2 SYDVKM. This CDR3 is 12 amino acids long. The CDR3: CASSRTVIGYTF. CDR3 nucleotide sequence: TGTGCCAGCAGCAGGACAGTTATTGGCTACACCTTC.

The chain is built from TRBV28 and TRBJ2-5; 8 bases map to TRBD2. There are 17 residues in the CDR3. The V segment lost 9 bases and the J segment 0 bases; nucleotides outside the gene matches: 15. CDR1 MDHEN and CDR2 SYDVKM come from the germline V gene. The CDR3 sequence: CASLIGQSGGYQETQYF. Written as DNA, the CDR3 is TGTGCCAGTCTCATCGGGCAGTCGGGGGGGTACCAAGAGACCCAGTACTTC.

The chain employs TRBV7-8 and TRBJ2-4; tentatively, D is TRBD2 (6 bases). Germline V gene sequence: CDR1 SGHVS, CDR2 FQNEAQ. Trimming stripped 5 bases from V and 7 bases from J, with 15 bases between. The CDR3 consists of 14 residues. CDR3 nucleotides: TGTGCCAGCAGCGCCGGGACTTTCGGCAACATTCAGTACTTC. Amino acid sequence: CASSAGTFGNIQYF.

This clone was found a few times. This chain links TRBV27 with TRBJ1-2; 9 bases map to TRBD1. The germline gives CDR1 MNHEY, CDR2 SMNVEV (reference sequence). The CDR3 runs to 15 residues. With 10 bases clipped from V and 2 bases from J, the junction kept 11 bases outside the gene matches. In DNA form, the CDR3 reads TGTGCCACCCACTCTTTACAGGGGGCAAACTATGGCTACACCTTC. It is translated as CATHSLQGANYGYTF.

This clone was counted between two and nine times. This chain links TRBV7-6 with TRBJ1-4, with D uncertain. The ends were cut back, 5 bases at V and 0 bases at J, with 10 bases in the middle. There are 15 residues in the CDR3. Germline CDR1 is SGHVS and CDR2 is FNYEAQ. The CDR3 reads CASSLEPATNEKLFF. CDR3 nucleotides: TGTGCCAGCAGCCTAGAGCCGGCAACTAATGAAAAACTGTTTTTT.

This chain joins TRBV5-1 and TRBJ2-5, with 10 bases aligning to TRBD1. Germline loops: CDR1 SGHRS, CDR2 YFSETQ. V shed 0 bases and J 4 bases; nucleotides not matched to a gene: 6. The CDR3 length is 16 residues. The CDR3 bases are TGCGCCAGCAGCTTGGCCGGGACAGGGGCACGAGAGACCCAGTACTTC. This codes for CASSLAGTGARETQYF. Combining the CDR3 with reference TRBV5-1 and TRBJ2-5 gives the whole variable domain KAGVTQTPRYLIKTRGQQVTLSCSPISGHRSVSWYQQTPGQGLQFLFEYFSETQRNKGNFPGRFSGRQFSNSRSEMNVSTLELGDSALYLCASSLAGTGARETQYFGPGTRLLVL.